Presented here are 21 T cell receptor beta chains from one specimen sequenced in a study of shared clonotypes between healthy human individuals. Assay: immunoSEQ multiplex PCR; the TCRdb copy retains only in-frame clones and omits some. The sample records about 2.4 million clones, 80% to 95% being singletons. Material: naive CD4+ T cells from PBMCs. Noted subset: CD45RA+ positively selected. The receptors were gathered from a man younger than 35 in good health. Some clones in this sample may be carry-over from other donors' samples.

The chain employs TRBV28 and TRBJ1-2; perhaps TRBD1 as D (5 bases). The CDR3 covers 14 residues. Trimming stripped 6 bases from V and 4 bases from J, with 15 bases between. The V gene's germline CDR1 is MDHEN and CDR2 SYDVKM. The CDR3 DNA reads TGTGCCAGCAGGGCCTCCGGGACGGGCTATGGCTACACCTTC. Its translation: CASRASGTGYGYTF.

The genes are TRBV9 and TRBJ1-1; possible D gene TRBD1, 6 bases. CDR3 length: 17 amino acids. In germline, CDR1 is SGDLS, CDR2 YYNGEE. V was pared by 3 bases and J by 5 bases, with 23 bases between. The CDR3 DNA follows: TGTGCCAGCAGCGCCCTAAAACAACAGGGAGGGGGGACTGAAGCTTTCTTT. Its protein product is CASSALKQQGGGTEAFF.

This chain connects TRBV7-9 to TRBJ2-7; D is ambiguous. CDR1 is SEHNR and CDR2 is FQNEAQ in the germline V gene (reference sequence). CDR3 length equals 12 residues. V dropped 8 bases and J dropped 0 bases, with 8 bases sitting between them. CDR3 region: CASELSSYEQYF. CDR3 DNA: TGTGCCAGCGAACTTAGCTCCTACGAGCAGTACTTC.

The J gene is TRBJ2-7, the V gene TRBV5-1; unclear D gene. Germline values: CDR1 SGHRS, CDR2 YFSETQ. This CDR3 region has 14 residues. Between the trimmed V and J ends, which lost 1 base and 0 bases, there was a span of 8 bases. Here the CDR3 DNA reads TGCGCCAGCAGCTTGAGGCATATCTCCTACGAGCAGTACTTC. Amino acid sequence: CASSLRHISYEQYF. Combining the CDR3 with reference TRBV5-1 and TRBJ2-7 gives the whole variable domain KAGVTQTPRYLIKTRGQQVTLSCSPISGHRSVSWYQQTPGQGLQFLFEYFSETQRNKGNFPGRFSGRQFSNSRSEMNVSTLELGDSALYLCASSLRHISYEQYFGPGTRLTVT.

This clone showed up just a few times. The rearrangement joins TRBV7-2 to TRBJ2-7; no definite D call. V dropped 9 bases and J dropped 0 bases, with 12 bases sitting between them. Germline V gene lookup returns CDR1 SGHTA and CDR2 FQGNSA. CDR3 length equals 13 residues. The CDR3 region is CASWPVSSYEQYF. CDR3 DNA sequence: TGTGCCAGTTGGCCGGTAAGCTCCTACGAGCAGTACTTC.

The chain carries TRBV7-9 and TRBJ2-1; 10 bases map to TRBD1. The CDR3 runs to 18 residues. V dropped 4 bases and J dropped 2; count of bases not matched to a gene: 11. The germline gives CDR1 SEHNR, CDR2 FQNEAQ (reference sequence). The CDR3 region has the DNA TGTGCCAGCAGCTCACTGTGGGGACAGGGGTACCCCTACAATGAGCAGTTCTTC. Protein product: CASSSLWGQGYPYNEQFF.

The chain couples TRBV2 to TRBJ2-1; TRBD2 agrees at 9 bases. Germline CDR1 and CDR2: SNHLY and FYNNEI. The CDR3 consists of 15 residues. V lost 9 bases, J lost 0 bases, and 6 bases stayed unmatched. CDR3 in DNA: TGTGCCAGAAGCCTAGCGGGGCCCTCCTACAATGAGCAGTTCTTC. Amino acids: CARSLAGPSYNEQFF.

The CDR3 region is CASREGWNSPLHF. CDR3 DNA: TGTGCCAGCAGGGAGGGGTGGAATTCACCCCTCCACTTT. This chain joins TRBV6-5 and TRBJ1-6; possible D gene TRBD1, 5 bases. The V gene's germline CDR1 is MNHEY and CDR2 SVGAGI. The CDR3 sequence is 13 residues long. The germline V and J ends were trimmed by 6 bases and 7 bases, with 10 bases remaining between them.

The V gene is TRBV5-1, the J gene TRBJ1-4; 7 nucleotides match TRBD1. There are 15 residues in the CDR3. V shed 4 bases, J shed 8 bases, and the junction held 11 bases outside the gene matches. The germline gives CDR1 SGHRS, CDR2 YFSETQ. The CDR3 here is CASSLLTGPEEKLFF. CDR3 DNA sequence: TGCGCCAGCAGCCTACTGACAGGGCCGGAAGAAAAACTGTTTTTT.

Regarding this clone: The same CDR3 arises from other DNA sequences in this sample as well. The J gene is TRBJ1-1, the V gene TRBV6-1, with 8 bases fitting TRBD1. This CDR3 is built from 12 residues. The V gene end was trimmed by 8 bases and the J gene end by 6 bases; junction bases not matched to a gene: 5. Germline-derived CDR1 and CDR2 are MNHNS and SASEGT. This chain's CDR3 is CASSGQGAEAFF. The CDR3, as DNA: TGTGCCAGCTCCGGACAGGGCGCTGAAGCTTTCTTT.

V gene TRBV7-3 combines with J gene TRBJ2-7; 7 bases align to TRBD2. With V trimmed by 0 bases and J by 7 bases, 12 bases remained unmatched. Germline V gene sequence: CDR1 SGHTA, CDR2 FQGTGA. The CDR3 is 16 amino acids. The DNA for the CDR3 is TGTGCCAGCAGCTTAACCATTTCGGCGGGAGCAGAGGAGCAGTACTTC. Its protein is CASSLTISAGAEEQYF. The full variable domain, in which reference TRBV7-3 and TRBJ2-7 provide the parts outside the CDR3, is GAGVSQTPSNKVTEKGKYVELRCDPISGHTALYWYRQSLGQGPEFLIYFQGTGAADDSGLPNDRFFAVRPEGSVSTLKIQRTERGDSAVYLCASSLTISAGAEEQYFGPGTRLTVT.

The rearrangement links TRBV2 to TRBJ1-1; D is perhaps TRBD1 (5 bases). The CDR3 totals 12 residues. V dropped 3 bases and J dropped 6 bases, with 8 bases sitting between them. The germline V gene has CDR1 SNHLY and CDR2 FYNNEI. CDR3: CASSDQGAEAFF. In nucleotides, the CDR3 is TGTGCCAGCAGTGATCAGGGCGCTGAAGCTTTCTTT. Together with reference TRBV2 and TRBJ1-1, the CDR3 gives the full variable domain: EPEVTQTPSHQVTQMGQEVILRCVPISNHLYFYWYRQILGQKVEFLVSFYNNEISEKSEIFDDQFSVERPDGSNFTLKIRSTKLEDSAMYFCASSDQGAEAFFGQGTRLTVV.

The rearrangement uses TRBV18 and TRBJ2-7, with a weak D call TRBD1 (6 bases). Germline V gene lookup returns CDR1 KGHSH and CDR2 LQKENI. V lost 3 bases and J lost 2, with 17 bases in between. The CDR3 has 16 residues. The CDR3 DNA is TGTGCCAGCTCACCGAACGTCGGGACACGAACCTACGAGCAGTACTTC. As protein: CASSPNVGTRTYEQYF. Drawing the rest from reference TRBV18 and TRBJ2-7, the complete variable domain is NAGVMQNPRHLVRRRGQEARLRCSPMKGHSHVYWYRQLPEEGLKFMVYLQKENIIDESGMPKERFSAEFPKEGPSILRIQQVVRGDSAAYFCASSPNVGTRTYEQYFGPGTRLTVT.

V gene TRBV2 combines with J gene TRBJ2-1; TRBD2 is a possible D gene (6 bases). Germline CDR1 reads SNHLY; CDR2 reads FYNNEI. Trimming removed 6 bases at V and 7 bases at J, with 10 bases between. This CDR3 contains 12 residues. For the CDR3, the DNA is TGTGCCAGCAGACGGGACTCGAATGAGCAGTTCTTC. This gives the protein CASRRDSNEQFF.

This clone occurred a few times. The rearrangement joins TRBV11-3 to TRBJ1-4, with D hard to call. The CDR3 runs to 13 residues. Looked up from germline, CDR1 is SGHNT and CDR2 is YENEEA. V lost 5 bases to trimming and J lost 10 bases, with 14 bases between them. The CDR3 DNA reads as TGTGCCAGCAGCGAGAGCCCTGATGGAAAACTGTTTTTT. Protein: CASSESPDGKLFF.

This rearrangement joins TRBV29-1 to TRBJ2-7; D gene uncertain. Trimming pared 3 bases from V and 2 bases from J, leaving 11 bases between. This CDR3 has 13 residues. Per the germline V gene, CDR1 is SQVTM and CDR2 is ANQGSEA. CDR3 region: CSVDVGSAYEQYF. The CDR3 nucleotides are TGCAGCGTTGACGTAGGCTCAGCCTACGAGCAGTACTTC.

The chain carries TRBV5-1 and TRBJ1-5; TRBD1 matches 9 bases. The V gene end was trimmed by 6 bases and the J gene end by 2 bases; junction bases not matched to a gene: 12. Germline V CDR1 and CDR2: SGHRS, YFSETQ. The CDR3 sequence is 17 residues long. This CDR3 is CASIKPGRDRGNQPQHF. The DNA of the CDR3 is TGCGCCAGCATAAAACCGGGAAGGGACAGGGGCAATCAGCCCCAGCATTTT. The entire variable domain, with the rest obtained from reference TRBV5-1 and TRBJ1-5, is as follows: KAGVTQTPRYLIKTRGQQVTLSCSPISGHRSVSWYQQTPGQGLQFLFEYFSETQRNKGNFPGRFSGRQFSNSRSEMNVSTLELGDSALYLCASIKPGRDRGNQPQHFGDGTRLSIL.

This chain connects TRBV7-8 to TRBJ1-2, with TRBD1 matching over 7 bases. The CDR3 spans 12 residues. Germline V CDR1 and CDR2: SGHVS, FQNEAQ. Trimming removed 5 bases from V and 8 bases from J; junction bases left unmatched: 5. The CDR3 sequence: CASSEGAWGYTF. The CDR3 bases are TGTGCCAGCAGCGAGGGGGCGTGGGGCTACACCTTC.

This chain links TRBV7-3 with TRBJ1-1; D not resolved. V was shortened by 1 base and J by 4 bases, with 10 bases between the two germline ends. CDR3 length equals 14 residues. Germline CDR1 is SGHTA and CDR2 is FQGTGA. DNA of the CDR3: TGTGCCAGCAGCTTAATGGCGGAGTCCACTGAAGCTTTCTTT. As protein: CASSLMAESTEAFF.

This chain links TRBV10-3 with TRBJ2-5; TRBD1 matches 9 bases. Germline V gene data show CDR1 as ENHRY and CDR2 as SYGVKD. The CDR3 runs to 14 residues. J gave up 3 bases and V 10 bases, and 9 bases lay outside the gene matches. The CDR3 loop reads CATGQGSMEETQYF. Written as DNA, the CDR3 is TGTGCCACCGGACAGGGGAGTATGGAAGAGACCCAGTACTTC.

The chain uses TRBV6-1 and TRBJ2-3, with D unresolved. The CDR3 spans 14 residues. Trimming removed 6 bases at V and 2 bases at J, with 12 bases between. Germline V gives CDR1 MNHNS, CDR2 SASEGT. CDR3 in amino acids: CASSRLAFTDTQYF. In nucleotides, the CDR3 is TGTGCCAGCAGCCGATTAGCCTTCACAGATACGCAGTATTTT.